Following are 20 T cell receptor beta chains from one sample sequenced in a study of monozygotic twins with inflammatory bowel disease. TCRdb re-called the 5' RACE reads and catalogs CDR3 proteins one per entry, DNA excluded. Its listing shows fewer than 450,000 distinct CDR3 sequences. The sample comprised blood. These receptors all come from a human donor with ulcerative colitis or Crohn's disease, or a healthy co-twin of an affected twin (not recorded which).

The chain employs TRBV7-2 and TRBJ2-2; absent DNA, TCRdb's TRBD1 call cannot be checked. The CDR3 runs to 14 residues. Germline CDR1 and CDR2: SGHTA and FQGNSA. The CDR3 spells CASSKSRGTGELFF.

V is TRBV29-1 and J is TRBJ1-1; TCRdb calls TRBD1, which cannot be checked without DNA. The germline V gene has CDR1 SQVTM and CDR2 ANQGSEA. This CDR3 contains 15 residues. The CDR3 is CSVGASRGAVTEAFF.

The chain links TRBV6-6 to TRBJ1-1. The germline V gene has CDR1 MNHNY and CDR2 SVGAGI (reference sequence). The CDR3 loop spans 12 amino acids. CDR3: CASSVGATEAFF.

The V and J genes are TRBV11-2 and TRBJ1-1; TCRdb selects TRBD1, and the lack of DNA leaves this call unchecked. The CDR3 is 12 amino acids. From germline, CDR1 is SGHAT and CDR2 FQNNGV. CDR3 sequence reads: CASSLQGSEAFF.

CDR3 amino acids: CSVRQGGEQFF. This rearrangement joins TRBV29-1 to TRBJ2-1; TCRdb outputs TRBD2, but without DNA this stays unchecked. This CDR3 has 11 residues. Germline V gene data show CDR1 as SQVTM and CDR2 as ANQGSEA.

The chain uses TRBV24-1 and TRBJ2-2; no DNA is available, so the TRBD1 call from TCRdb remains unchecked. Germline V gene sequence: CDR1 KGHDR, CDR2 SFDVKD. The CDR3 loop spans 14 amino acids. The CDR3: CATSDTGGSGELFF.

The rearrangement uses TRBV7-2 and TRBJ2-1. Looked up from germline, CDR1 is SGHTA and CDR2 is FQGNSA. The CDR3 totals 13 residues. CDR3 loop: CASSMRRGNEQFF.

The chain employs TRBV5-1 and TRBJ1-1; the D gene TCRdb calls, TRBD1, cannot be checked with no DNA. The CDR3 spans 15 residues. Germline CDR1 and CDR2: SGHRS and YFSETQ. CDR3 residues: CASSLGPGFGTEAFF.

The chain combines TRBV3-1 with TRBJ1-2; TCRdb's D call of TRBD1 is untestable without DNA. Per the germline V gene, CDR1 is LGHDT and CDR2 is YNNKEL (reference sequence). The CDR3 runs to 14 residues. This CDR3 reads CASSQVRDSYGYTF.

The rearrangement joins TRBV5-6 to TRBJ1-4. Germline CDR1 and CDR2: SGHDT and YYEEEE. The CDR3 loop spans 13 amino acids. The CDR3 reads CASSSRGAEKLFF.

This chain connects TRBV7-9 to TRBJ1-2; absent DNA, TCRdb's TRBD1 call cannot be checked. The CDR3 loop spans 17 amino acids. Germline loops: CDR1 SEHNR, CDR2 FQNEAQ (reference sequence). CDR3 in amino acids: CASSLYSTALLPKGYTF.

The chain is built from TRBV27 and TRBJ1-5. The CDR3 sequence is 15 residues long. Germline V gene lookup returns CDR1 MNHEY and CDR2 SMNVEV (reference sequence). Here the CDR3 reads CASSLVGWGNQPQHF.

The gene calls are TRBV7-8 and TRBJ1-5. The CDR3 contains 12 residues. Germline lookup yields CDR1 SGHVS and CDR2 FQNEAQ. The chain's CDR3 is CASSGGNQPQHF. Based on the CDR3 plus reference TRBV7-8 and TRBJ1-5, the full variable domain is GAGVSQSPRYKVAKRGQDVALRCDPISGHVSLFWYQQALGQGPEFLTYFQNEAQLDKSGLPSDRFFAERPEGSVSTLKIQRTQQEDSAVYLCASSGGNQPQHFGDGTRLSIL.

V usage is TRBV11-1 and J usage is TRBJ2-1; TCRdb's D call of TRBD2 is untestable without DNA. The CDR3 has 16 amino acids. Germline-derived CDR1 and CDR2 are SGHAT and FQDESV (reference sequence). The chain's CDR3 is CASSSSLAVTYNEQFF.

The V gene is TRBV20-1, the J gene TRBJ1-2; TCRdb reports TRBD1, a call that lacks DNA to check it against. The CDR3 covers 15 residues. The V gene's germline CDR1 is DFQATT and CDR2 SNEGSKA (reference sequence). The CDR3 is CSAPFRGTPNYGYTF.

V is TRBV5-1 and J is TRBJ2-7; TCRdb calls TRBD2, which cannot be checked without DNA. This CDR3 contains 14 residues. Germline CDR1 SGHRS, CDR2 YFSETQ. The CDR3 region is CASSFSGRPVEQYF.

The chain is built from TRBV29-1 and TRBJ2-1; TCRdb outputs TRBD2, but without DNA this stays unchecked. Germline V lookup: CDR1 SQVTM, CDR2 ANQGSEA. The CDR3 runs to 14 residues. The CDR3 protein is CSVWGGEANNEQFF.

CDR3 residues: CASSPRWGRSYYEQYF. V usage is TRBV7-2 and J usage is TRBJ2-7; with no DNA, the TCRdb D assignment of TRBD2 cannot be verified. This CDR3 has 16 residues. Germline assignment: CDR1 SGHTA and CDR2 FQGNSA.

The rearrangement uses TRBV20-1 and TRBJ1-4; the D call from TCRdb, TRBD1, cannot be confirmed without DNA. The CDR3 is 15 residues long. CDR1 is DFQATT and CDR2 is SNEGSKA in the germline V gene (reference sequence). This CDR3 reads CSAHKQGARWEKLFF.

This rearrangement joins TRBV4-3 to TRBJ2-1; TCRdb's D call of TRBD2 is untestable without DNA. Germline V CDR1 and CDR2: LGHNA, YSLEER. This CDR3 region has 17 residues. This CDR3 is CASSQEIAGGLYNEQFF.